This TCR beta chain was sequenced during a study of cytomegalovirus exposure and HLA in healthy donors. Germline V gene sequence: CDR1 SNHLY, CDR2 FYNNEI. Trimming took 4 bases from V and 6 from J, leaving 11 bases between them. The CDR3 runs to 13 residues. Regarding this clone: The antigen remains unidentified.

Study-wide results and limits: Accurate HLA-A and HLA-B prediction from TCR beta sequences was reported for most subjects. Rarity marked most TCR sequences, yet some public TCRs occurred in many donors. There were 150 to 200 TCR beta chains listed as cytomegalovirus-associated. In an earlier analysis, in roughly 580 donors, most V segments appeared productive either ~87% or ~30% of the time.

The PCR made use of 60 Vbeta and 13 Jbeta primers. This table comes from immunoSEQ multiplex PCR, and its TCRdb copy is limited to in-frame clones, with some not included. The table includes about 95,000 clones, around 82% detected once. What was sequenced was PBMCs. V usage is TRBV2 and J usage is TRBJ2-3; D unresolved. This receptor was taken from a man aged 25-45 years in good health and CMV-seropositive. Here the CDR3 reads CASSGVPEDTQYF. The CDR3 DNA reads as TGTGCCAGCAGTGGCGTTCCCGAGGATACGCAGTATTTT. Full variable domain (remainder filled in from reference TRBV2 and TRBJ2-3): EPEVTQTPSHQVTQMGQEVILRCVPISNHLYFYWYRQILGQKVEFLVSFYNNEISEKSEIFDDQFSVERPDGSNFTLKIRSTKLEDSAMYFCASSGVPEDTQYFGPGTRLTVL.